This passage covers 5 T cell receptor beta chains from one sample sequenced in a study of blood T cell repertoires in COVID-19. Repertoires were generated with immunoSEQ multiplex PCR, while TCRdb's copy carries only in-frame clones and drops some. The sample includes almost 50,000 clones, about 83% of them seen just once. The specimen was peripheral blood. The source of these receptors is a man in his forties or fifties with acute or convalescent COVID-19.

The rearrangement joins TRBV19 to TRBJ1-5, with D possibly being TRBD1 (6 bases). The germline gives CDR1 LNHDA, CDR2 SQIVND (reference sequence). The V end was cut by 6 bases, the J end by 3 bases, with 12 bases between. This CDR3 comprises 14 residues. Written as DNA, the CDR3 is TGTGCCAGTAGACAAACAGGGTTCAATCAGCCCCAGCATTTT. It is translated as CASRQTGFNQPQHF. Using reference TRBV19 and TRBJ1-5 for the parts outside the CDR3, the full variable domain is DGGITQSPKYLFRKEGQNVTLSCEQNLNHDAMYWYRQDPGQGLRLIYYSQIVNDFQKGDIAEGYSVSREKKESFPLTVTSAQKNPTAFYLCASRQTGFNQPQHFGDGTRLSIL.

The chain combines TRBV3-1 (or the pseudogene TRBV3-2) with TRBJ1-4, with D possibly matching TRBD1 (6 bases). The V end was cut by 6 bases, the J end by 11 bases, with 19 bases between. The CDR3 contains 14 residues. Germline V gives CDR1 LGHDT, CDR2 YNNKEL (reference sequence). This chain's CDR3 is CASSADSRIGKLFF. The CDR3 bases are TGTGCCAGCAGTGCGGACAGCCGAATTGGGAAACTGTTTTTT.

The genes are TRBV5-5 and TRBJ1-2, with 8 bases fitting TRBD1. CDR1 SGHKS and CDR2 YYEKEE come from the germline V gene (reference sequence). The CDR3 sequence is 14 residues long. The trim removed 1 base at V and 8 bases at J, leaving 7 bases unmatched. The CDR3 sequence is CASSLRTGRQGYTF. The DNA for the CDR3 is TGTGCCAGCAGCTTGCGGACAGGGAGGCAAGGCTACACCTTC. Together with reference TRBV5-5 and TRBJ1-2, the CDR3 gives the full variable domain: DAGVTQSPTHLIKTRGQQVTLRCSPISGHKSVSWYQQVLGQGPQFIFQYYEKEERGRGNFPDRFSARQFPNYSSELNVNALLLGDSALYLCASSLRTGRQGYTFGSGTRLTVV.

This clone was picked up one time. This chain uses TRBV19 with TRBJ1-5, with a weak D call TRBD1 (5 bases). CDR1 and CDR2 (germline): LNHDA, SQIVND (reference sequence). Trimming took 5 bases from V and 2 from J, leaving 13 bases between them. CDR3 length equals 15 residues. The DNA of the CDR3 is TGTGCCAGTAGTGGAGGGACCCGCGGCAATCAGCCCCAGCATTTT. Amino acids: CASSGGTRGNQPQHF.

V and J are TRBV6-5 and TRBJ1-2; TRBD1 aligns across 8 bases. The CDR3 is 14 amino acids. V was clipped by 0 bases and J by 8 bases; unmatched bases: 5. Germline CDR1 and CDR2: MNHEY and SVGAGI. CDR3 DNA: TGTGCCAGCAGTTACTCGACAAGGACAGGGGGCTACACCTTC. Amino acids: CASSYSTRTGGYTF.